This T cell receptor beta chain emerged from a study of T cell clonality in common variable immunodeficiency. Generated by immunoSEQ multiplex PCR, the TCRdb table keeps only in-frame clones and is missing some. The data show about 40,000 clones, with none appearing a single time. CDR3 length: 14 residues. Germline V gene data show CDR1 as SGHDT and CDR2 as YYEEEE. The germline V and J ends were trimmed by 2 bases and 8 bases, with 11 bases remaining between them. This clone was observed many times. The antigen is unknown. The read terminates 3 residues ahead of where the CDR3 ends, so the germline J gene completes it. Regarding the study as a whole: CVID subjects had higher TCRbeta clonality than healthy controls, most marked in about a third. What drives increased CVID clonality needs T cell subpopulation sequencing.

Sequenced: peripheral blood mononuclear cells. The sequence derives from a person aged 18 to 75 in good health. The chain recombines TRBV5-6 with TRBJ1-6, with a possible D match to TRBD1 (5 bases). CDR3 bases read: TGTGCCAGCAGCTTAGCAGGGTTGTATTCACCC. Amino acids: CASSLAGLYSP. The whole CDR3 is CASSLAGLYSPLHF. The whole variable domain, remainder taken from reference TRBV5-6 and TRBJ1-6, is DAGVTQSPTHLIKTRGQQVTLRCSPKSGHDTVSWYQQALGQGPQFIFQYYEEEERQRGNFPDRFSGHQFPNYSSELNVNALLLGDSALYLCASSLAGLYSPLHFGNGTRLTVT.